One T cell receptor beta chain is described in this entry. Its target antigen remains unknown. Per-base qualities were not stored, and no clone one base away is much larger. These data belong to a study of shared clonotypes between healthy human individuals (TCRdb year 2020). Concerning the study at large: The cohort comprised a couple of women and a few men aged 18 to 49 years. For each donor, CD4 naive and CD4 memory were each run on three plates, CD8 naive on two plates, and CD8 memory on one plate. To estimate repertoire size and how much clonotype sharing occurs between individuals, the study deeply sequenced the blood TCR repertoires of 5 or 6 healthy adults. Libraries were prepared and TCR repertoires were sequenced by different laboratories using diverse techniques, in order to increase sequencing depth and limit assay-specific biases. Leukapheresis yielded between about 0.85 and 10 billion PBMCs per donor. Results and caveats for the whole study, not just this receptor: When several donors were compared, the shared fraction of clonotypes was about 5% for naive CD4, around 3.6% for naive CD8, 2% to 2.5% for memory CD4, and roughly 0.43% for memory CD8. Rarefaction of sorted-subset datasets indicated incomplete sequencing despite the large sequencing depth. Only blood was sampled, and tissue TCR repertoires likely differ from those in blood. Because the study included only a small number of donors, the genetic and exposure-history diversity represented was limited. Larger estimated clonotype richness was generally found for naive subsets than for memory subsets. Higher generation probabilities were observed for clonotypes shared by all four sorted-subset donors than for non-shared clonotypes. Pairwise subsampling led to the expectation that sequencing depth would affect the degree of clonotype sharing among donors.

Using the deep immunoSEQ assay, multiplex PCR amplified TCR CDR3 regions from genomic DNA. Extracted genomic DNA from each cell subset was spread evenly across all wells of several immunoSEQ 96-well plates, with each plate serving as a replicate. For sorted subsets, approximately 190 ng genomic DNA, equal to 30,000 or so T cell genomes, was loaded into each replicate PCR. Purified libraries were quantified with a Qubit 3.0 fluorometer, sized on a Bioanalyzer 2100, and re-quantified with the KAPA Library Quantification kit. Every immunoSEQ 96-well plate was sequenced on a separate single-read 150-cycle Illumina NextSeq 550 flow cell. Regarding the original processing steps: The immunoSEQ output contained only junctional sequences without quality scores, so filtering could not match that applied to full-length reads. To assign V/J genes and CDR3, sequences were annotated using PyIR, a Python wrapper for IgBLAST v1.9, with IMGT germline references. Reads were removed for weak V/J assignments (E-value above 1e-6), missing CDR3, stop codons, out-of-frame junctions, or ambiguous translated residues. V3J clonotypes were defined as sequences sharing the same inferred V gene, J gene, and CDR3 amino acid sequence. Percentage overlap between repertoires was computed as shared unique clonotypes divided by the size of the smaller repertoire. Repertoire richness was assessed with RTK rarefaction, the Chao1 estimator, and Recon v2.1 estimates of unobserved clonotypes. OLGA was used to compute generation probabilities for all TCRbeta clonotypes that the gDNA method yielded from a few donors. Drawn from immuneACCESS, this table holds only the in-frame rearrangements with V and J called that TCRdb kept. Clones are partly lost; checked studies trace under half to an unresolved V gene and leave the rest unexplained. V, J and clone size reflect that table, while D and trimming were determined from the DNA. The sample table records 2.3 million or so clones; 85% to 95% of these occur just once. Together, the top ten hold around 0.4% of the sample.

The donors were healthy, HIV-negative adults who had no recently reported acute infections or vaccinations. All donors were Caucasian adults living in Nashville, Tennessee, USA. CD4+ T cells were enriched by magnetic negative selection, after which naive cells were positively selected on CD45RA and the negative fraction was taken as the memory subset. After blood collection by leukapheresis, PBMCs were isolated using Ficoll-Histopaque density gradient centrifugation and then cryopreserved in the vapor phase of liquid nitrogen. Purity and quantity of every magnetically sorted T cell population were checked by analytical flow cytometry. Genomic DNA was isolated from every sorted fraction and measured by UV absorbance on a Nanodrop 2000c. V is cut by 0 bases and J by 3 bases, and the space between the germline ends is 21 bases. The germline V gene supplies CDR1 SGDLS and CDR2 YYNGEE. The CDR3 has 18 amino acids, counting the end cysteine and phenylalanine. Kept here is only the CDR3 DNA, which spans 54 bases and is read in frame from base 1.

The clonotype comes from a man between 18 and 29 years old in good health. Some clones in this sample may be carry-over from other donors' samples. What was sequenced was naive CD4+ T cells from PBMCs. The intended sense of this specimen's cell subset or site label: CD45RA+ positively selected. This chain is built from TRBV9 and TRBJ2-5; tentative D gene TRBD2, with 6 bases matching. In nucleotides, the sequence is TGTGCCAGCAGCGTAGTCGGGAACGGCGGGGCCTCAGAAGAGACCCAGTACTTC. Translated, it reads CASSVVGNGGASEETQYF.